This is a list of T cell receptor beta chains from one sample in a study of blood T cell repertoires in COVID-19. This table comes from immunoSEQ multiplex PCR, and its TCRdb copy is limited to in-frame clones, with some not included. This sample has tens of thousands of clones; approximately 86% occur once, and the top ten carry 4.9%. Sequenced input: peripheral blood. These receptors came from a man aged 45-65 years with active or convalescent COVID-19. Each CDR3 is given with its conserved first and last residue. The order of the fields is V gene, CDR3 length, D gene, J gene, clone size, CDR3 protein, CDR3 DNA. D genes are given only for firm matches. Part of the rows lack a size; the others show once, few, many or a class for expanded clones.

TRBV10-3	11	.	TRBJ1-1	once	CAISEPPRAFF	TGTGCCATCAGTGAGCCGCCGAGAGCTTTCTTT
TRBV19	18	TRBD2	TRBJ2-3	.	CASTRERGARGSTDTQYF	TGTGCCAGTACCCGAGAGCGGGGGGCCCGTGGTAGCACAGATACGCAGTATTTT
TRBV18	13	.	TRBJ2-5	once	CASSPPANETQYF	TGTGCCAGCTCACCACCGGCCAACGAGACCCAGTACTTC
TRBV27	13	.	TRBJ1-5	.	CASSLEANQPQHF	TGTGCCAGCAGTTTAGAAGCCAATCAGCCCCAGCATTTT
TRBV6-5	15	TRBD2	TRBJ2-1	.	CASRLTSGGWNEQFF	TGTGCCAGCAGACTGACTAGCGGGGGGTGGAATGAGCAGTTCTTC
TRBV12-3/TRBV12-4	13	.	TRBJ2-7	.	CASRESGTYEQYF	TGTGCCAGCAGGGAGTCGGGTACCTACGAGCAGTACTTC
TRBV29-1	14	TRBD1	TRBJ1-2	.	CSVETGQASYGYTF	TGCAGCGTTGAGACGGGACAGGCGTCCTATGGCTACACCTTC
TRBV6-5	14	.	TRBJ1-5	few	CASSYAGGQQPQHF	TGTGCCAGCAGTTACGCCGGGGGGCAACAGCCCCAGCATTTT
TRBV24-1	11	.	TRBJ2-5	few	CATQSQETQYF	TGTGCCACCCAGTCCCAAGAGACCCAGTACTTC
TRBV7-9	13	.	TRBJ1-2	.	CASSHGLIYGYTF	TGTGCCAGCAGCCATGGCTTGATTTATGGCTACACCTTC
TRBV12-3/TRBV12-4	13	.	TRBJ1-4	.	CASSFSLNEKLFF	TGTGCCAGCAGTTTTAGCCTTAATGAAAAACTGTTTTTT
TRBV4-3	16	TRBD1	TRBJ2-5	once	CASSQDWTGDVETQYF	TGCGCCAGCAGCCAAGATTGGACAGGGGATGTAGAGACCCAGTACTTC
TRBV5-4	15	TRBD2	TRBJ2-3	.	CASSLDGGGTDTQYF	TGTGCCAGCAGCTTGGACGGGGGGGGGACAGATACGCAGTATTTT
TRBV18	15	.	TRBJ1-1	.	CASSPSGEKGTEAFF	TGTGCCAGCTCACCAAGTGGGGAGAAAGGCACTGAAGCTTTCTTT
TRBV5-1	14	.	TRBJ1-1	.	CASSLLQMNTEAFF	TGCGCCAGCAGCTTGCTACAGATGAACACTGAAGCTTTCTTT
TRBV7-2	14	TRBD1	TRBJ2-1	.	CASSSGTGDNEQFF	TGTGCCAGCAGCTCCGGGACAGGGGACAATGAGCAGTTCTTC
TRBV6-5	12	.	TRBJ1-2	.	CASSSQGYGYTF	TGTGCCAGCAGCTCTCAGGGTTATGGCTACACCTTC
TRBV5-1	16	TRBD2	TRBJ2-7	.	CASSLDVVAGSYEQYF	TGCGCCAGCAGCTTGGATGTGGTAGCGGGTTCCTACGAGCAGTACTTC
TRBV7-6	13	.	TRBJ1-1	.	CASSLAHNTEAFF	TGTGCCAGCAGCTTAGCCCATAACACTGAAGCTTTCTTT
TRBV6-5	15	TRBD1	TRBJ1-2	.	CASSRGTGQGYGYTF	TGTGCCAGCAGTAGGGGGACAGGGCAGGGGTATGGCTACACCTTC
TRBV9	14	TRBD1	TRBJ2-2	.	CASSPGQGAGELFF	TGTGCCAGCAGCCCTGGACAGGGGGCCGGGGAGCTGTTTTTT
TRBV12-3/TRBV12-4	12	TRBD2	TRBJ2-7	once	CASSLVAGEQYF	TGTGCCAGCAGTTTGGTAGCGGGGGAGCAGTACTTC
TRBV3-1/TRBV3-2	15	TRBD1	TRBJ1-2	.	CASSSRQGVDYGYTF	TGTGCCAGCAGCTCCCGACAGGGCGTCGACTATGGCTACACCTTC
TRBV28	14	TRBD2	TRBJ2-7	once	CASGELAGGYEQYF	TGTGCCAGCGGGGAACTAGCGGGGGGCTACGAGCAGTACTTC
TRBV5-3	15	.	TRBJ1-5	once	CARSPPGHHLQPQHF	TGTGCCAGAAGCCCCCCGGGACACCACTTACAGCCCCAGCATTTT
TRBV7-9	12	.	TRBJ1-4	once	CASSSPEEKLFF	TGTGCCAGCAGCTCGCCGGAGGAAAAACTGTTTTTT
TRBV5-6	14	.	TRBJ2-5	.	CASSLGVARKTQYF	TGTGCCAGCAGCTTGGGTGTGGCGAGGAAGACCCAGTACTTC
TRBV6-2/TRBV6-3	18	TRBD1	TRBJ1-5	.	CASSSPRTGDGLRQPQHF	TGTGCCAGCAGTTCTCCCAGGACAGGGGATGGTCTACGTCAGCCCCAGCATTTT
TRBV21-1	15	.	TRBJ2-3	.	CASSNWDSDTDTQYF	TGTGCCAGCAGCAACTGGGACTCCGACACAGATACGCAGTATTTT
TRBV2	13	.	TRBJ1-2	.	CASSNTGMDGYTF	TGTGCCAGCAGTAATACAGGGATGGATGGCTACACCTTC
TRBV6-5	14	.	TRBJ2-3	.	CASRTGVSTDTQYF	TGTGCCAGCAGGACCGGGGTTAGCACAGATACGCAGTATTTT
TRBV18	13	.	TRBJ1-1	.	CASSPDEGTEAFF	TGTGCCAGCTCACCGGATGAGGGAACTGAAGCTTTCTTT